The 5 T cell receptor beta chains presented below share a single source sample, sequenced in a study of vaccination effects on CD4 cells after COVID-19 (dated by TCRdb to between 2021 and 2024). Their antigens are not known. In the ViraFEST assay, PBMC were stimulated with viral peptide pools, and antigen-specific CD4+ T cell clonotypes were then identified by expansion using TCR sequencing. After roughly 11 days of culture, CD4+ T cells were isolated with the EasySep CD4+ T cell isolation kit. Convalescent patients had PCR-confirmed SARS-CoV-2 infection between March and December 2020, before Alpha, Beta and Delta variants emerged in the United States. Receptor amplification or capture employed the immunoSEQ multiplex PCR assay. Imported from immuneACCESS, the table was reduced by TCRdb to in-frame sequences with V and J called. These copies leave out some clones; in studies compared against another copy, an unresolved V gene accounts for under half, and the cause of the remainder is not known. The sample table holds 42,000 or so clones, of which more than 60% were seen once. The top ten clones comprise roughly 30% of the sample.

This sample comprised CD4+ T cells from PBMCs cultured with a peptide pool, obtained before COVID-19 vaccination. These receptors all stem from a human donor who had a prior SARS-CoV-2 infection.

This clone was observed a single time. The J gene is TRBJ1-6, the V gene TRBV9; D is ambiguous. The germline V gene encodes CDR1 SGDLS and CDR2 YYNGEE. This CDR3 has 14 residues. V dropped 3 bases and J dropped 7 bases, with 11 bases sitting between them. DNA for the CDR3: TGTGCCAGCAGCGCCACTCGACCAAATTCACCCCTCCACTTT. Protein product: CASSATRPNSPLHF. Looking up the rest from reference TRBV9 and TRBJ1-6 gives the full variable domain: DSGVTQTPKHLITATGQRVTLRCSPRSGDLSVYWYQQSLDQGLQFLIQYYNGEERAKGNILERFSAQQFPDLHSELNLSSLELGDSALYFCASSATRPNSPLHFGNGTRLTVT.

The CDR3 is CASSHTGLGGYTF. The CDR3 DNA follows: TGTGCCAGCAGCCACACCGGGTTGGGTGGCTACACCTTC. The rearrangement joins TRBV11-3 to TRBJ1-2; no clear D gene. This CDR3 spans 13 amino acids. The germline V gene has CDR1 SGHNT and CDR2 YENEEA. V was trimmed by 5 bases and J by 7 bases, leaving 14 bases between them.

The chain links TRBV18 to TRBJ1-2, with a possible D match to TRBD1 (6 bases). The ends were cut back, 3 bases at V and 0 bases at J, with 14 bases in the middle. Germline-derived CDR1 and CDR2 are KGHSH and LQKENI. CDR3 length: 16 amino acids. CDR3 protein: CASSPTGTIANYGYTF. CDR3 nucleotides: TGTGCCAGCTCACCTACCGGGACAATCGCTAACTATGGCTACACCTTC.

This chain uses TRBV5-6 with TRBJ2-1; 11 bases match TRBD1. CDR3 size: 16 residues. Germline assignment: CDR1 SGHDT and CDR2 YYEEEE. Trimming cost V 4 bases and J 5 bases; bases outside gene matches: 8. CDR3 in DNA: TGTGCCAGCAGCCGAACGGGACAGGGGGGCCACAATGAGCAGTTCTTC. Translation gives CASSRTGQGGHNEQFF.

The genes are TRBV5-1 and TRBJ2-2, with D perhaps matching TRBD1 (6 bases). Germline CDR1 is SGHRS and CDR2 is YFSETQ. The CDR3 consists of 15 residues. Between the trimmed V and J ends, which lost 0 bases and 1 base, there was a span of 7 bases. CDR3 in amino acids: CASSLEQGNTGELFF. The CDR3 DNA reads as TGCGCCAGCAGCTTGGAACAGGGGAACACCGGGGAGCTGTTTTTT.